Shown below are 19 T cell receptor beta chains from a single sample sequenced in a study of T cell repertoires in cytomegalovirus infection. TCRdb reprocessed the reads via MiXCR and lists one record per CDR3 protein. In the table there are fewer than 350,000 distinct CDR3 sequences, roughly 17% of which are singletons. The sequencing input was PBMCs. The receptors come from a human donor in good health (CMV status not recorded). Some clones in this sample may be carry-over from other donors' samples.

This clonotype appeared many times. The chain couples TRBV7-8 to TRBJ1-6; D remains ambiguous. Germline loops: CDR1 SGHVS, CDR2 FQNEAQ. The CDR3 is 12 residues long. V dropped 4 bases and J dropped 13 bases, with 11 bases sitting between them. The CDR3 spells CASSSSGNPLHF. In DNA, the CDR3 is TGTGCCAGCAGCTCAAGTGGGAATCCCCTCCACTTT.

This clonotype was seen more than once but under ten times. The chain is built from TRBV28 and TRBJ1-3; TRBD1 might be the D (5 bases). V was trimmed by 2 bases and J by 0 bases, leaving 8 bases between them. The CDR3 contains 15 residues. The germline V gene encodes CDR1 MDHEN and CDR2 SYDVKM. CDR3 amino acids: CASSLDRSSGNTIYF. CDR3 nucleotide sequence: TGTGCCAGCAGTTTAGACAGATCCTCTGGAAACACCATATATTTT.

This clonotype was observed at least ten times. The chain has TRBV25-1 and TRBJ1-4; D remains unclear. The germline gives CDR1 MGHDK, CDR2 SYGVNS. V dropped 1 base and J dropped 8 bases, with 11 bases sitting between them. The CDR3 sequence is 14 residues long. The CDR3 nucleotides are TGTGCCAGCAGTGAATTCGCAGCTCAAGAAAAACTGTTTTTT. Its translation is CASSEFAAQEKLFF.

The rearrangement joins TRBV11-2 to TRBJ1-3; D is uncertain. This CDR3 has 13 residues. Germline loops: CDR1 SGHAT, CDR2 FQNNGV. Trimming pared 5 bases from V and 2 bases from J, leaving 7 bases between. CDR3: CASSLPTGNTIYF. CDR3 DNA sequence: TGTGCCAGCAGCCTCCCAACTGGAAACACCATATATTTT.

This chain uses TRBV5-4 with TRBJ2-3; 13 nucleotides match TRBD2. V lost 4 bases, J lost 0 bases, and 8 bases stayed unmatched. CDR1 SGHNT and CDR2 YYREEE come from the germline V gene (reference sequence). The CDR3 totals 18 residues. For the CDR3, the DNA is TGTGCCAGCAGCCCCGGGACTAGCGGGGATCGGAGCACAGATACGCAGTATTTT. The encoded protein is CASSPGTSGDRSTDTQYF.

This clonotype was seen at least ten times. The rearrangement uses TRBV7-2 and TRBJ1-1; unclear D gene. The V gene lost 1 base and the J gene lost 0 bases, with 6 bases spanning the gap. Per germline, CDR1 SGHTA and CDR2 FQGNSA. This CDR3 spans 14 amino acids. In nucleotides, the CDR3 is TGTGCCAGCAGCTTAGACGGGGTGAACACTGAAGCTTTCTTT. It encodes CASSLDGVNTEAFF.

This clonotype showed up many times. The chain is built from TRBV28 and TRBJ2-5; TRBD2 matches at 7 bases. CDR3 size: 15 residues. CDR1 MDHEN and CDR2 SYDVKM come from the germline V gene. The junction had 13 bases not matched to a gene; V was cut back by 7 bases and J by 5 bases. CDR3 loop: CASNAPGLKGETQYF. The DNA for the CDR3 is TGTGCCAGCAATGCTCCGGGACTAAAGGGTGAGACCCAGTACTTC.

This clonotype was recorded many times. The genes are TRBV7-2 and TRBJ2-3, with 8 bases aligning to TRBD1. CDR1 is SGHTA and CDR2 is FQGNSA in the germline V gene. This CDR3 spans 16 amino acids. J gave up 4 bases and V 1 base, and 7 bases lay outside the gene matches. The CDR3 DNA sequence: TGTGCCAGCAGCTTAGTCGCAGGACAGGGTGCAGATACGCAGTATTTT. Its translation: CASSLVAGQGADTQYF.

In its sample, this clonotype was seen many times. This sequence joins TRBV7-2 and TRBJ2-1; perhaps TRBD2 as D (6 bases). The V gene's germline CDR1 is SGHTA and CDR2 FQGNSA. The CDR3 extends over 15 amino acids. Trimming took off 1 base at V and 6 bases at J, with 13 bases between the two ends. In nucleotides, the CDR3 is TGTGCCAGCAGCTTAGGGTCTAGCGTCAGCAATGAGCAGTTCTTC. This encodes CASSLGSSVSNEQFF.

This clonotype was seen many times. The chain employs TRBV7-2 and TRBJ2-1, with D perhaps matching TRBD1 (5 bases). The CDR3 covers 16 residues. The V gene's germline CDR1 is SGHTA and CDR2 FQGNSA. Trimming left V 1 base short and J 9 bases short, with 19 bases between. CDR3: CASSLGAGQLNSEQFF. The CDR3 region has the DNA TGTGCCAGCAGCTTAGGGGCAGGGCAACTAAATAGTGAGCAGTTCTTC.

The chain recombines TRBV9 with TRBJ2-1, with D possibly matching TRBD2 (6 bases). CDR3 length: 16 amino acids. In germline, CDR1 is SGDLS, CDR2 YYNGEE. V was shortened by 0 bases and J by 3 bases, with 13 bases between the two germline ends. Here the CDR3 DNA reads TGTGCCAGCAGCGTAGATTTGGGGGGAGGCTACAATGAGCAGTTCTTC. Protein: CASSVDLGGGYNEQFF.

This clonotype was seen repeatedly, ten times or more. This rearrangement joins TRBV7-9 to TRBJ2-5; D could derive from TRBD1 or TRBD2 (6 bases each). The CDR3 has 13 residues. Trimming took 2 bases from V and 4 from J, leaving 8 bases between them. The germline CDR1 and CDR2 sequences are SEHNR and FQNEAQ (reference sequence). The CDR3 is CASSLRGAETQYF. In nucleotides, the CDR3 is TGTGCCAGCAGCTTAAGGGGGGCAGAGACCCAGTACTTC.

This clonotype came up a few times. The chain employs TRBV27 and TRBJ2-4, with TRBD2 identical over 10 bases. From germline, CDR1 is MNHEY and CDR2 SMNVEV (reference sequence). Trimming took 4 bases from V and 6 from J; bases not matched to a gene: 6. The CDR3 sequence is 15 residues long. This CDR3 is CASSSQAGGGNIQYF. CDR3 sequence (DNA): TGTGCCAGCAGTTCGCAAGCGGGAGGGGGAAACATTCAGTACTTC.

This clonotype has only a few counts. The CDR3 loop reads CSARRAFGTDTQYF. The CDR3 nucleotides read TGCAGTGCTAGAAGGGCCTTTGGGACAGATACGCAGTATTTT. The chain has TRBV20-1 and TRBJ2-3; no reliable D call. Trimming shortened V by 2 bases and J by 3 bases, and 12 bases separated the two germline ends. This CDR3 comprises 14 residues. Germline-derived CDR1 and CDR2 are DFQATT and SNEGSKA (reference sequence).

The rearrangement links TRBV6-6 to TRBJ1-6; 9 nucleotides agree with TRBD1. CDR1 and CDR2 (germline): MNHNY, SVGAGI (reference sequence). The J segment lost 10 bases and the V segment lost 5 bases, leaving 18 bases of the junction unmatched. The CDR3 contains 18 residues. CDR3 region: CASSGAGTGKDRGSPLHF. CDR3 sequence (DNA): TGTGCCAGCAGTGGAGCCGGGACAGGGAAGGACCGAGGATCACCCCTCCACTTT.

This clonotype was detected only once. The chain joins TRBV5-1 to TRBJ2-7; no definite D call. V lost 4 bases and J lost 6, with 17 bases in between. The CDR3 consists of 14 residues. Germline loops: CDR1 SGHRS, CDR2 YFSETQ. The CDR3 reads CASSPPDSLREQYF. The CDR3 DNA reads as TGCGCCAGCAGCCCGCCCGATTCTCTACGCGAGCAGTACTTC.

This clonotype was seen repeatedly, ten times or more. The rearrangement links TRBV12-3 or TRBV12-4 to TRBJ1-4; D not certain. V was trimmed by 4 bases and J by 0 bases, leaving 6 bases between them. The CDR3 is made up of 14 amino acids. The CDR3 DNA reads as TGTGCCAGCAGTTGGGCAACAACTAATGAAAAACTGTTTTTT. Residues: CASSWATTNEKLFF.

This clonotype was detected a few times. The chain couples TRBV29-1 to TRBJ2-5; 12 bases line up with TRBD2. After removal of 5 bases from V and 2 bases from J, the junction contained 6 bases not matched to a gene. This CDR3 has 15 residues. Germline V lookup: CDR1 SQVTM, CDR2 ANQGSEA. The CDR3 is CSVRRLAGEQETQYF. CDR3 coding DNA: TGCAGCGTTCGTAGACTAGCGGGGGAACAAGAGACCCAGTACTTC.

In its sample, this clonotype was seen many times. The rearrangement joins TRBV12-3 or TRBV12-4 to TRBJ1-2; D gene ambiguous. The CDR3 has 13 residues. Trimming cost V 3 bases and J 4 bases, with 9 bases left between them. CDR3 loop: CASSFETSYGYTF. The CDR3 nucleotides are TGTGCCAGCAGTTTTGAGACAAGCTATGGCTACACCTTC.